This entry features one TCR beta chain sequence. This record belongs to a study of technical replicates of blood from a few donors. The germline V gene encodes CDR1 WSHSY and CDR2 SAAADI. The CDR3 runs to 15 residues. V was trimmed by 3 bases and J by 1 base, leaving 10 bases between them. The method was immunoSEQ multiplex PCR; TCRdb's version includes in-frame clones alone and lacks a portion of them. The sample contains 50,000 to 80,000 clones, around 87% of which appear only once. The sequence derives from a human donor in good health. Some clones in this sample may be carry-over from other donors' samples. The chain combines TRBV10-2 with TRBJ1-3; D remains unclear. Sequenced material: PBMCs. CDR3 DNA: TGCGCCAGCAGTGACAGGAGGAGATCTGGAAACACCATATATTTT. Protein sequence: CASSDRRRSGNTIYF.